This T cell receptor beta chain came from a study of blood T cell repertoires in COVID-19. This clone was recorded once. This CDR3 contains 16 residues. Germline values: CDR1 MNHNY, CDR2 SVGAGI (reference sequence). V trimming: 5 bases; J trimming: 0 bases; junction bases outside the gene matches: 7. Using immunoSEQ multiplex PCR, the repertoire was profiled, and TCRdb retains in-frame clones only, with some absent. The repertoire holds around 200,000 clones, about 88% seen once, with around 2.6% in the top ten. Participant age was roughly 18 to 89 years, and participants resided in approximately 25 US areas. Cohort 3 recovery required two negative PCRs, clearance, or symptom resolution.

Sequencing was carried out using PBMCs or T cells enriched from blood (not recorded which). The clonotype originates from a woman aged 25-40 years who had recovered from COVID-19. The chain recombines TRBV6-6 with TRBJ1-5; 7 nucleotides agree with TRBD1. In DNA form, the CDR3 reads TGTGCCAGCAGTCCCGGGACAGTGGTTAGCAATCAGCCCCAGCATTTT. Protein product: CASSPGTVVSNQPQHF.